This T cell receptor (beta chain) is drawn from a study of blood T cell repertoires in COVID-19. Germline loops: CDR1 MGHRA, CDR2 YSYEKL. V lost 4 bases and J 0 bases, leaving 13 bases between the germline ends. This CDR3 region has 15 residues. The repertoire was sequenced with immunoSEQ multiplex PCR; TCRdb's copy has only in-frame clones and lacks some. The table shows around 310,000 clones, with roughly 90% occurring only once. Participants were aged about 18 to 100 years from around 24 US areas. Either two negative PCRs, clearance, or symptom resolution qualified Cohort 3 donors as recovered. This TCR came from a woman aged 25 to 39 who had recovered from COVID-19. The sequencing sample was made of PBMCs or T cells enriched from blood (not recorded which). The chain couples TRBV4-1 to TRBJ2-7; a possible D gene is TRBD1 (6 bases). The DNA of the CDR3 is TGCGCCAGCAGCCCCACGGACAGTCACTCCTACGAGCAGTACTTC. Translation: CASSPTDSHSYEQYF.